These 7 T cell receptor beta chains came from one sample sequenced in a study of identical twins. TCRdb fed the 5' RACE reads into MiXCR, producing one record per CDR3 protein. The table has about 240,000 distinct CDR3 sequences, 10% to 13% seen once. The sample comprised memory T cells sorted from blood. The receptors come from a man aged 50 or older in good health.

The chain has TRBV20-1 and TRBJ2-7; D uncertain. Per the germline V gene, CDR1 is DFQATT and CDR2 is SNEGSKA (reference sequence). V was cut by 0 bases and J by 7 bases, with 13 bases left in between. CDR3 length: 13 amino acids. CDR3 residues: CSARDFGSQEQYF. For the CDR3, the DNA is TGCAGTGCTAGAGATTTCGGGTCTCAGGAGCAGTACTTC.

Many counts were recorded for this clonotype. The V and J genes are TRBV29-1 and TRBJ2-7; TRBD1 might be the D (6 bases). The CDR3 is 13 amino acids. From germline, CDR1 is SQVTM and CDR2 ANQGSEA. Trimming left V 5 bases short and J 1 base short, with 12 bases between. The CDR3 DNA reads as TGCAGCGTTACGGGACACGGATCCTACGAGCAGTACTTC. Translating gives CSVTGHGSYEQYF.

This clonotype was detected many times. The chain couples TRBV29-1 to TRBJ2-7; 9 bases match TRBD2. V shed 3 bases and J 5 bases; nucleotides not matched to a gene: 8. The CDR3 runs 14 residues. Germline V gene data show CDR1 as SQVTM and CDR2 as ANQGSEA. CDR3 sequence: CSVEETTSGNEQYF. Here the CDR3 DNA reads TGCAGCGTTGAGGAGACGACTAGCGGCAACGAGCAGTACTTC.

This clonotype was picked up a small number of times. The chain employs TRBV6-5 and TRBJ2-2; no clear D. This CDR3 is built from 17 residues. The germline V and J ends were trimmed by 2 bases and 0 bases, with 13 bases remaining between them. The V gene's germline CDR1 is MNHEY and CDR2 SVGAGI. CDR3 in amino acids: CASSYQNFIANTGELFF. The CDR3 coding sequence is TGTGCCAGCAGTTACCAGAATTTTATAGCGAACACCGGGGAGCTGTTTTTT.

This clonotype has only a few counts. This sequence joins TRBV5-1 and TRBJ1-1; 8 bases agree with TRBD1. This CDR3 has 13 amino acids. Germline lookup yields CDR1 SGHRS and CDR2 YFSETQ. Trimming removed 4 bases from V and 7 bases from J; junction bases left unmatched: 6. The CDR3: CASSTGQGIEAFF. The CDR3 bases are TGCGCCAGCAGCACCGGACAGGGCATTGAAGCTTTCTTT.

CDR3 loop: CASSFPGQGPSNEQFF. The CDR3 region has the DNA TGTGCCAGCAGTTTCCCGGGACAGGGACCCTCCAATGAGCAGTTCTTC. The rearrangement uses TRBV28 and TRBJ2-1; 9 nucleotides align to TRBD1. This CDR3 is 16 amino acids long. Germline CDR1 is MDHEN and CDR2 is SYDVKM. Trimming at V came to 3 bases and at J to 6 bases, leaving 9 bases not matched to a gene. The whole variable domain, filled in from reference TRBV28 and TRBJ2-1, reads DVKVTQSSRYLVKRTGEKVFLECVQDMDHENMFWYRQDPGLGLRLIYFSYDVKMKEKGDIPEGYSVSREKKERFSLILESASTNQTSMYLCASSFPGQGPSNEQFFGPGTRLTVL.

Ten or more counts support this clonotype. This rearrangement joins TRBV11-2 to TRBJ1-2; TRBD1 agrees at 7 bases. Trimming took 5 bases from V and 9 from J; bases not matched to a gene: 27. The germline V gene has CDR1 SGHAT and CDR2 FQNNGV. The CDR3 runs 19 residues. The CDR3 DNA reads TGTGCCAGCAGCACCCAAAAGGGCCCACGGGGAGGGGGCTTTAGGAGCTACACCTTC. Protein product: CASSTQKGPRGGGFRSYTF.